This TCR beta chain is drawn from a study of OX40 agonist ivuxolimab in advanced cancers. The overall study: Eligibility admitted prior anti-PD-1, anti-PD-L1 or anti-CTLA-4 therapy; about 39% had some.

The ends lost 0 bases at V and 5 bases at J; junction bases unmatched: 2. Germline V gives CDR1 GTSNPN, CDR2 SVGIG (reference sequence). This CDR3 is built from 14 residues. Measured with immunoSEQ multiplex PCR; TCRdb has only the in-frame clones, and not every one. In the table there are about 26,000 clones, roughly 77% of which are singletons. The receptor was isolated from an adult with an advanced solid tumor such as melanoma, head and neck, liver or kidney cancer. The chain links TRBV30 to TRBJ2-2; 8 bases map to TRBD2. Here the sequenced sample was CD4+ or CD8+ T cells sorted from blood, taken in a trial of the OX40 agonist ivuxolimab. The CDR3 DNA reads as TGTGCCTGGAGTGTGGGCGGGGGGACCGGGGAGCTGTTTTTT. Encoded protein: CAWSVGGGTGELFF.